This T cell receptor (beta chain) was documented in a study of control samples from healthy donors and cancer patients. Repertoires were generated with immunoSEQ multiplex PCR, while TCRdb's copy carries only in-frame clones and drops some. The sample contains around 160,000 clones, 93% of which appear only once. The germline gives CDR1 SGHTA, CDR2 FQGNSA. The CDR3 length is 16 residues. After removal of 4 bases from V and 5 bases from J, the junction contained 14 bases not matched to a gene. This chain joins TRBV7-2 and TRBJ2-7; TRBD2 agrees at 7 bases. The receptor comes from a man younger than 35 in good health. Sequencing input: blood. This CDR3 is CASSSAALRGLDEQYF. Here the CDR3 DNA reads TGTGCCAGCAGCTCGGCTGCCTTGCGGGGGTTAGACGAGCAGTACTTC.